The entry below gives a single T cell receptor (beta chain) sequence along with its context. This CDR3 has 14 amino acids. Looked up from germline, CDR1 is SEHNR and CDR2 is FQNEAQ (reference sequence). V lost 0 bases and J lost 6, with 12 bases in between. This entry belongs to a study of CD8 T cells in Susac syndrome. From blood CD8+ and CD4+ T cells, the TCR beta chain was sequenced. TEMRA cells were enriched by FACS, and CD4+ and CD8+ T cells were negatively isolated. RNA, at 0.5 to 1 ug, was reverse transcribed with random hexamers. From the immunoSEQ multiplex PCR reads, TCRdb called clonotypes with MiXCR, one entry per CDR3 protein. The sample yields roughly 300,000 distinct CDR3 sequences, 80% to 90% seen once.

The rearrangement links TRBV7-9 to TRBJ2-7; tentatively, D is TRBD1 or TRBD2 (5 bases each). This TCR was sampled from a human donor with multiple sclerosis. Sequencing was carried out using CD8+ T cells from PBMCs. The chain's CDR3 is CASSLALQAGEQYF. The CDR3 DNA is TGTGCCAGCAGCTTAGCGCTACAGGCGGGCGAGCAGTACTTC.